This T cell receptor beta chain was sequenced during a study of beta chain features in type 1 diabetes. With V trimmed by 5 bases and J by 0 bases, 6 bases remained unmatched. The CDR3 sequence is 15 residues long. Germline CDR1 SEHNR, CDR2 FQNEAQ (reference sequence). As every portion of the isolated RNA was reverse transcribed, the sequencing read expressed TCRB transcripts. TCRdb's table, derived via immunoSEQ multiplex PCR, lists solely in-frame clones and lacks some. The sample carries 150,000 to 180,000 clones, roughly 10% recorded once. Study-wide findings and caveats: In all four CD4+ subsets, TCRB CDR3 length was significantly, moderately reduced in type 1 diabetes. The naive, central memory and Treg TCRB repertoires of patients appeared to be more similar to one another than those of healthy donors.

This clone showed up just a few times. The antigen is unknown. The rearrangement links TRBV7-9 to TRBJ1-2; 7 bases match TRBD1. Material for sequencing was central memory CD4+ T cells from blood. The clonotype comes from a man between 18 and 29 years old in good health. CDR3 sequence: CASSPDRAANYGYTF. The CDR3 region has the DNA TGTGCCAGCAGCCCCGACAGGGCAGCTAACTATGGCTACACCTTC.